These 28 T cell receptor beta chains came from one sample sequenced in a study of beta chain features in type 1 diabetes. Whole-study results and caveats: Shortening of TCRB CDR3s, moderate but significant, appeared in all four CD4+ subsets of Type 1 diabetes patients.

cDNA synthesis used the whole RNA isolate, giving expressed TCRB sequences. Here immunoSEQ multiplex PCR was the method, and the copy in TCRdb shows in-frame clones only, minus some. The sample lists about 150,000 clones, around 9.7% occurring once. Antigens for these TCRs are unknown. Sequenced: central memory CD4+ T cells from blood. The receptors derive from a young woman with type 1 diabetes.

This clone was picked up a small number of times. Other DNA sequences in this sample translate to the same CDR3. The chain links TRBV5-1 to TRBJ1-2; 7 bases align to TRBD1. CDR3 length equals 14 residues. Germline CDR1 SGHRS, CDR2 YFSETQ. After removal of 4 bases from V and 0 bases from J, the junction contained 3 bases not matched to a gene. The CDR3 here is CASSPGTANYGYTF. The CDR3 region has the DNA TGCGCCAGCAGCCCTGGGACAGCTAACTATGGCTACACCTTC.

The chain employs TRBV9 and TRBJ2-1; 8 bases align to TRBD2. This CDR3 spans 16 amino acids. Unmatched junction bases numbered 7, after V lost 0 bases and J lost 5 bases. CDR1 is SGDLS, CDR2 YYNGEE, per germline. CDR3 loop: CASSVVTAGVNNEQFF. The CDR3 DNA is TGTGCCAGCAGCGTAGTCACAGCGGGAGTTAACAATGAGCAGTTCTTC.

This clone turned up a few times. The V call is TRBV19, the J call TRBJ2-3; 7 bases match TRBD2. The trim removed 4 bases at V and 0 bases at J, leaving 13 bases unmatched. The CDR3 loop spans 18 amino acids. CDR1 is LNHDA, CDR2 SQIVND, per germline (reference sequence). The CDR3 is CASSKTGKVAGSTDTQYF. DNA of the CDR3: TGTGCCAGTAGTAAAACGGGAAAGGTAGCGGGCAGCACAGATACGCAGTATTTT.

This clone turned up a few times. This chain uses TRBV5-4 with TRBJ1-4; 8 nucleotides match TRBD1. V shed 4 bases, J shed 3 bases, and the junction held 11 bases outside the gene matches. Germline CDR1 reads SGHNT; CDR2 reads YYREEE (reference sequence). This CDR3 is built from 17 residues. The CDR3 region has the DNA TGTGCCAGCAGCACCTGGACAGGGATGGTGGCTAATGAAAAACTGTTTTTT. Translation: CASSTWTGMVANEKLFF. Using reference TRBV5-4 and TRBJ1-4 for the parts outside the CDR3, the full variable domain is ETGVTQSPTHLIKTRGQQVTLRCSSQSGHNTVSWYQQALGQGPQFIFQYYREEENGRGNFPPRFSGLQFPNYSSELNVNALELDDSALYLCASSTWTGMVANEKLFFGSGTQLSVL.

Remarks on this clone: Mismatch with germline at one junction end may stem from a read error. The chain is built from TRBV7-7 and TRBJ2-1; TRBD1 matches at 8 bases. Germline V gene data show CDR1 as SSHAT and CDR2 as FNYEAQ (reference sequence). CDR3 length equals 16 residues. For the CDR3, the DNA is TGTGCTAGCAGCTTAGATAGCAGGGGGCTCTACAATGAGCAGTTCTTC. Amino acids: CASSLDSRGLYNEQFF.

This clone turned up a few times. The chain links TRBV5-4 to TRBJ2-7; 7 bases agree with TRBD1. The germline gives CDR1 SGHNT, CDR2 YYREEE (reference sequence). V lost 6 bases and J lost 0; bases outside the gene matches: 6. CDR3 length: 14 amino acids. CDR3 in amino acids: CASNPDRDSYEQYF. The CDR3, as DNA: TGTGCCAGCAACCCCGACAGGGACTCCTACGAGCAGTACTTC.

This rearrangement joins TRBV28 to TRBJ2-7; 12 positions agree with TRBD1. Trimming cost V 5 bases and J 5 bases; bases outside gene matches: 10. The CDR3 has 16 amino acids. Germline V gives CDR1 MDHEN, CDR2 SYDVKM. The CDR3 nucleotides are TGTGCCAGCAGTACCCCCTCGGGGGACAGGGGGCACGAGCAGTACTTC. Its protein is CASSTPSGDRGHEQYF.

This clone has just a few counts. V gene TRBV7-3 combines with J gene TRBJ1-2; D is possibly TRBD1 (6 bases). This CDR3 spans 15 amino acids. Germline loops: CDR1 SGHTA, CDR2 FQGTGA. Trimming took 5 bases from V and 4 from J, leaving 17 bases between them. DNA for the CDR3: TGTGCCAGCAGCCCCCGGAAGGGGGGGGGCTATGGCTACACCTTC. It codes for CASSPRKGGGYGYTF.

CDR3 nucleotides: TGCGCCAGCAGCCTGACTAGATCGGATACGCAGTATTTT. Amino acid sequence: CASSLTRSDTQYF. This chain uses TRBV5-1 with TRBJ2-3, with D tentatively TRBD2 (6 bases). Germline lookup yields CDR1 SGHRS and CDR2 YFSETQ. The CDR3 is made up of 13 amino acids. V gave up 4 bases and J gave up 6 bases, with 12 bases separating them.

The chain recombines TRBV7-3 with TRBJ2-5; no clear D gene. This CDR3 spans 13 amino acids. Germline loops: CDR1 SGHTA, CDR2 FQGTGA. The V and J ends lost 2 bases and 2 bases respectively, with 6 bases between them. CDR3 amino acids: CASSLGPQETQYF. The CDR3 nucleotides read TGTGCCAGCAGCTTAGGGCCTCAAGAGACCCAGTACTTC.

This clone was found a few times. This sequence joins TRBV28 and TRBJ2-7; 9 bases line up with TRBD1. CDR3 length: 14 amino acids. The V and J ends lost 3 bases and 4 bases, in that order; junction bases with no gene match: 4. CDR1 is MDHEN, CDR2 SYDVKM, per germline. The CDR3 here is CASSFRDREYEQYF. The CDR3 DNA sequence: TGTGCCAGCAGTTTTAGGGACAGGGAATACGAGCAGTACTTC.

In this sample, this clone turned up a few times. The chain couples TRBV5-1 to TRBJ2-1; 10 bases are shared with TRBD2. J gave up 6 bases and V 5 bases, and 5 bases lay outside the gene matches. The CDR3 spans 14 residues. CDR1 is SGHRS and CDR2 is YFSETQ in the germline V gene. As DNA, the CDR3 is TGCGCCAGCAGGCAGCTAGCGGGGGCCAATGAGCAGTTCTTC. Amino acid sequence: CASRQLAGANEQFF.

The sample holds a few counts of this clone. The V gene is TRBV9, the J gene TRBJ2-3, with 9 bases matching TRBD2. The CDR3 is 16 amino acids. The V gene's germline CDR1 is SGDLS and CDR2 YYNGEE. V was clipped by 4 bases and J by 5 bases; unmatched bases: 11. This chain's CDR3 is CASSPRPAGGVDTQYF. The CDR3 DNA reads TGTGCCAGCAGCCCCCGCCCGGCGGGAGGGGTAGATACGCAGTATTTT.

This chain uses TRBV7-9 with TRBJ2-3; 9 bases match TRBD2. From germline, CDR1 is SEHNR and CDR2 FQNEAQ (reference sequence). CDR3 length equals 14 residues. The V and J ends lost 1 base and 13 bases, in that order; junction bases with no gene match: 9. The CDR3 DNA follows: TGTGCCAGCAGCTTAGGCGATATGGAGCGGGAGGAGTATTTT. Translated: CASSLGDMEREEYF. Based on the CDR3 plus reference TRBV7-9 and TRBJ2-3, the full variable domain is DTGVSQNPRHKITKRGQNVTFRCDPISEHNRLYWYRQTLGQGPEFLTYFQNEAQLEKSRLLSDRFSAERPKGSFSTLEIQRTEQGDSAMYLCASSLGDMEREEYFGPGTRLTVL.

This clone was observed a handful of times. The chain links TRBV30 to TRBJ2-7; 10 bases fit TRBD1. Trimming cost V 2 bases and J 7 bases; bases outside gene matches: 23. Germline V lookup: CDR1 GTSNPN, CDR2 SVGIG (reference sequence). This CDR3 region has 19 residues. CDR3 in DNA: TGTGCCTGGAGTCACCTAACGGGGACAGGGGTTTTGCAGACGTGGGAGCAGTACTTC. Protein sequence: CAWSHLTGTGVLQTWEQYF.

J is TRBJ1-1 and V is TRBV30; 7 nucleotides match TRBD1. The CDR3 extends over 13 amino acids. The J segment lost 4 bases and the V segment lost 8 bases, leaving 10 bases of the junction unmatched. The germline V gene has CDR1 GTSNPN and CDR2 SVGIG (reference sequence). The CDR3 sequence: CANDRAEGTEAFF. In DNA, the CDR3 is TGTGCCAACGACAGGGCGGAGGGCACTGAAGCTTTCTTT.

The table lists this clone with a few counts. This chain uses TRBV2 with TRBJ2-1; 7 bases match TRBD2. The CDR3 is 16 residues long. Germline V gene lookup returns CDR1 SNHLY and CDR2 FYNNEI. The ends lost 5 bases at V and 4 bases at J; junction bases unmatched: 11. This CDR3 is CASSPFRREQYNEQFF. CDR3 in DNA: TGTGCCAGCAGTCCCTTTCGGCGGGAGCAGTACAATGAGCAGTTCTTC.

The CDR3 region is CASSRSTTYEQYF. In nucleotides, the CDR3 is TGTGCCAGTAGTCGATCTACGACCTACGAGCAGTACTTC. This sequence joins TRBV19 and TRBJ2-7; D call uncertain. Germline V gene sequence: CDR1 LNHDA, CDR2 SQIVND (reference sequence). V was trimmed by 5 bases and J by 2 bases, leaving 10 bases between them. The CDR3 has 13 amino acids. Complete variable domain (other parts from reference TRBV19 and TRBJ2-7): DGGITQSPKYLFRKEGQNVTLSCEQNLNHDAMYWYRQDPGQGLRLIYYSQIVNDFQKGDIAEGYSVSREKKESFPLTVTSAQKNPTAFYLCASSRSTTYEQYFGPGTRLTVT.

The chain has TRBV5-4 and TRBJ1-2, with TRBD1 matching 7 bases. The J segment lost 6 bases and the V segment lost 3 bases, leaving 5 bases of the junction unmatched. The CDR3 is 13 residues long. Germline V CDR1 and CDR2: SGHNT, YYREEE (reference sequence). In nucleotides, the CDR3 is TGTGCCAGCAGCTCGGTGACAGGGAATGGCTACACCTTC. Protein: CASSSVTGNGYTF.

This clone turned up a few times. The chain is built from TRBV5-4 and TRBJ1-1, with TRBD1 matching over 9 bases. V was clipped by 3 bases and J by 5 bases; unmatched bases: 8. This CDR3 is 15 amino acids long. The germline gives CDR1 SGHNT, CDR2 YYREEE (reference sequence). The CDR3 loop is CASSSPGTGRTEAFF. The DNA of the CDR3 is TGTGCCAGCAGCTCCCCTGGGACAGGGAGGACTGAAGCTTTCTTT. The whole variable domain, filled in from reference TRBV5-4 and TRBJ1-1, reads ETGVTQSPTHLIKTRGQQVTLRCSSQSGHNTVSWYQQALGQGPQFIFQYYREEENGRGNFPPRFSGLQFPNYSSELNVNALELDDSALYLCASSSPGTGRTEAFFGQGTRLTVV.

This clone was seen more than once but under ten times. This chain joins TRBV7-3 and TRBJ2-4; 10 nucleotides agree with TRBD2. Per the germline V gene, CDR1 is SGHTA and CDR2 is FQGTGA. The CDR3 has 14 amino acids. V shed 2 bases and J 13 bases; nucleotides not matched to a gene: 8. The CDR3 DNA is TGTGCCAGCAGCTTAGTTCTAGCGGGAGAAGAGCAGTACTTC. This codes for CASSLVLAGEEQYF.

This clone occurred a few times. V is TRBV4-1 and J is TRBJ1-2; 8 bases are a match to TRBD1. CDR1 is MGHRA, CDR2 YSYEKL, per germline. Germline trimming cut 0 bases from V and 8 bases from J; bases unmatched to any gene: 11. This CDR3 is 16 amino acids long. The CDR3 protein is CASSQDLDREFRGYTF. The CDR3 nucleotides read TGCGCCAGCAGCCAAGATTTGGACAGGGAGTTTCGGGGCTACACCTTC.

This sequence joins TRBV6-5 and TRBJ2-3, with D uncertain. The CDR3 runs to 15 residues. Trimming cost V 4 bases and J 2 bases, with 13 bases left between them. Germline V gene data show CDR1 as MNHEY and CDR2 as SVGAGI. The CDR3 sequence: CASSSPSSVTDTQYF. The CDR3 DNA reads TGTGCCAGCAGTTCCCCTTCATCGGTCACAGATACGCAGTATTTT.

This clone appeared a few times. Written as DNA, the CDR3 is TGTGCCAGCAGCCTCCCCTCAGGGCGTGGGGAAGCTTTCTTT. It codes for CASSLPSGRGEAFF. This chain connects TRBV28 to TRBJ1-1; D perhaps matches TRBD1 (5 bases). Looked up from germline, CDR1 is MDHEN and CDR2 is SYDVKM. The germline V and J ends were trimmed by 6 bases and 8 bases, with 19 bases remaining between them. CDR3 length equals 14 residues.

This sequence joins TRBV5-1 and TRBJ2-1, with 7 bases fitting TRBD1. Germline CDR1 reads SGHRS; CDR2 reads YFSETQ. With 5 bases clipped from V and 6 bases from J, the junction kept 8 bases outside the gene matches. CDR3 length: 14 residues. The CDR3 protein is CASRRGGEGNEQFF. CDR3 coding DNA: TGCGCCAGCAGGAGAGGGGGCGAAGGCAATGAGCAGTTCTTC.

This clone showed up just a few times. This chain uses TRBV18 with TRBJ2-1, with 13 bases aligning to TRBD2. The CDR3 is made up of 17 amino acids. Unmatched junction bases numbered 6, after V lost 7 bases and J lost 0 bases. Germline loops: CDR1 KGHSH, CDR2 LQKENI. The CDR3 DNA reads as TGTGCCAGCTTAGGACTAGCGGGAGATACCTCCTACAATGAGCAGTTCTTC. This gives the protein CASLGLAGDTSYNEQFF. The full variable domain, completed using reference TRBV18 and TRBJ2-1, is NAGVMQNPRHLVRRRGQEARLRCSPMKGHSHVYWYRQLPEEGLKFMVYLQKENIIDESGMPKERFSAEFPKEGPSILRIQQVVRGDSAAYFCASLGLAGDTSYNEQFFGPGTRLTVL.

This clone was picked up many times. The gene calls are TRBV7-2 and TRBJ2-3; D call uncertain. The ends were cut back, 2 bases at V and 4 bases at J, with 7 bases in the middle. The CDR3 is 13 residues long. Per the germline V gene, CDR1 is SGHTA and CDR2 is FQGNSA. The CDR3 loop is CASSLPEADTQYF. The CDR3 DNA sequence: TGTGCCAGCAGCTTACCAGAAGCAGATACGCAGTATTTT.

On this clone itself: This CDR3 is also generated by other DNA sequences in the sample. The CDR3 loop is CASSEYRDTEAFF. CDR3 bases: TGTGCCAGCAGTGAATATAGAGACACTGAAGCTTTCTTT. The chain is built from TRBV6-1 and TRBJ1-1; D gene unclear. CDR3 length: 13 residues. The germline V and J ends were trimmed by 2 bases and 3 bases, with 7 bases remaining between them. Germline V gene lookup returns CDR1 MNHNS and CDR2 SASEGT.